This TCR beta chain was sequenced during a study of T cell responses to AZD1222 COVID-19 vaccine. Clones were read by immunoSEQ multiplex PCR, and TCRdb kept only the in-frame ones, dropping some. The table shows more than 120,000 clones, with about 90% occurring only once. CDR3 size: 15 residues. Trimming pared 7 bases from V and 1 base from J, leaving 16 bases between. Germline V gene lookup returns CDR1 SEHNR and CDR2 FQNEAQ (reference sequence). Details on this clone: No antigen is known for it.

Overall study results and limits: Scientists sampled the repertoires only once the peak T cell response had passed. Two AZD1222 doses significantly raised spike-specific TCR breadth and depth over controls. Of the AZD1222 recipients, only 5 or 6 were seropositive at baseline. Reportedly, nearly half the spike-specific TCRs target unmutated variant regions.

The receptor was derived from an adult who received the AZD1222 COVID-19 vaccine. J is TRBJ1-1 and V is TRBV7-9; a weak D match, TRBD1 (6 bases). Source: peripheral blood, taken 28 days after the second AZD1222 dose. The CDR3 DNA reads TGTGCCAGCACCACCGAGGGCAGGGGGAACACTGAAGCTTTCTTT. Translation: CASTTEGRGNTEAFF. The whole variable domain, remainder taken from reference TRBV7-9 and TRBJ1-1, is DTGVSQNPRHKITKRGQNVTFRCDPISEHNRLYWYRQTLGQGPEFLTYFQNEAQLEKSRLLSDRFSAERPKGSFSTLEIQRTEQGDSAMYLCASTTEGRGNTEAFFGQGTRLTVV.